This TCR beta chain was recorded in a study of blood T cell repertoires in COVID-19. Study as a whole: T cells, B-cell-depleted T cells, or PBMCs provided the cDNA or gDNA that served as material.

This CDR3 is 16 amino acids long. Germline V gene data show CDR1 as SNHLY and CDR2 as FYNNEI. V was pared by 6 bases and J by 7 bases, with 8 bases of the junction left unmatched. Per the original methods: Scientists estimated how many nucleated cells there were by amplifying reference gene primers. Only in-frame clones appear in the TCRdb table, and some are missing; sequencing was by immunoSEQ multiplex PCR. V and J calls and clone size are as listed in that table; D and trimming were resolved from the DNA. This table holds some 80,000 clones, approximately 80% found once. This clone came up once. The TCR comes from a woman aged 70-85 years with acute or convalescent COVID-19. V gene TRBV2 combines with J gene TRBJ2-2; 13 bases agree with TRBD2. The sequencing input was peripheral blood. The CDR3 sequence: CASSFGLAGEDGELFF. CDR3 DNA: TGTGCCAGCAGCTTTGGACTAGCGGGAGAGGACGGGGAGCTGTTTTTT.